This T cell receptor (beta chain) was sequenced during a study of blood T cell repertoires in COVID-19. Overall study context: Samples taken during acute and convalescent COVID-19 were collected in the United States, Italy and Spain.

Trimming removed 4 bases from V and 8 bases from J, with 11 bases in between. This CDR3 comprises 13 residues. Germline lookup yields CDR1 SNHLY and CDR2 FYNNEI. Original analysis: Reference gene primer amplification yielded estimated nucleated cell counts. Libraries were prepared by immunoSEQ multiplex PCR; TCRdb keeps only in-frame clonotypes and omits some of them. V, J and clone size are taken as reported in that table, and D and trimming were inferred from the DNA itself. Among 140,000 to 150,000 clones listed, around 84% were seen once. This receptor was identified in a human donor in a cohort sampled during active COVID-19. Sequences were obtained from peripheral blood. The chain is built from TRBV2 and TRBJ1-4; tentatively, D is TRBD1 (6 bases). CDR3 nucleotide sequence: TGTGCCAGCAGTGTCAGGGACAAAGAAAAACTGTTTTTT. Translation gives CASSVRDKEKLFF.